The present T cell receptor beta chain was sequenced within a study of shared clonotypes between healthy human individuals. Sequenced by immunoSEQ multiplex PCR; TCRdb stores in-frame clones only, minus some. Of about 2.3 million clones in the sample, 93% are singletons; the top ten hold about 0.39%. CDR3 size: 13 residues. Deletions cut 3 bases from V and 8 bases from J, with 13 bases between. Germline CDR1 SGHTA, CDR2 FQGNSA. Sequencing was carried out using naive CD4+ T cells from PBMCs. The subset here: CD45RA+ positively selected. The J gene is TRBJ1-2, the V gene TRBV7-2, with TRBD1 as a possible D gene (6 bases). This receptor was obtained from a man between 18 and 29 years old in good health. Some clones in this sample may be carry-over from other donors' samples. Written as DNA, the CDR3 is TGTGCCAGCAGCTTCCAGGGGTTCCTAGGCTACACCTTC. As protein: CASSFQGFLGYTF.